This TCR beta chain was identified in a study of T-cell reconstitution after alpha-beta-depleted transplantation in children. TCRbeta library construction was performed incorporating unique molecular identifiers. TCRdb reprocessed the PCR reads via MiXCR and lists one record per CDR3 protein. The sample lists 200,000 to 250,000 distinct CDR3 sequences, about 9.5% occurring once. The table lists this clonotype with a few counts. V lost 4 bases and J lost 5; bases outside the gene matches: 14. Germline V lookup: CDR1 SGHRS, CDR2 YFSETQ. This CDR3 contains 16 residues. This chain joins TRBV5-1 and TRBJ2-7; TRBD1 matches at 8 bases. This material consisted of PBMCs from the stem cell graft donor, taken from the stem cell graft. The receptor was derived from a human donor who donated a stem cell graft to a child with acute lymphoblastic leukemia. CDR3 in DNA: TGCGCCAGCAGCGGGGGACAGGTAGGCCTCGGGGACGAGCAGTACTTC. Its translation: CASSGGQVGLGDEQYF.